This T cell receptor (beta chain) comes out of a study of shared clonotypes between healthy human individuals. Study findings and constraints: Estimated richness values were generally larger in naive subsets than in memory subsets.

Assay execution proceeded at the deep level. Some clones are missing from TCRdb's copy, which holds only in-frame ones; the method was immunoSEQ multiplex PCR. Here the sample spans some 2.4 million clones, over 85% being singletons. Trimming shortened V by 2 bases and J by 2 bases, and 13 bases separated the two germline ends. The CDR3 is made up of 16 amino acids. The germline V gene encodes CDR1 PRHDT and CDR2 FYEKMQ (reference sequence). In the case of this clone: Antigen unknown.

The clonotype originates from a man younger than 35 in good health. Some clones in this sample may be carry-over from other donors' samples. This chain uses TRBV13 with TRBJ2-1, with no clear D. Sequencing was done on a sample of naive CD4+ T cells from PBMCs. The subset is: CD45RA+ positively selected. CDR3 residues: CASSLSGKAPYNEQFF. The CDR3 nucleotides are TGTGCCAGCAGCTTATCTGGGAAAGCGCCCTACAATGAGCAGTTCTTC.